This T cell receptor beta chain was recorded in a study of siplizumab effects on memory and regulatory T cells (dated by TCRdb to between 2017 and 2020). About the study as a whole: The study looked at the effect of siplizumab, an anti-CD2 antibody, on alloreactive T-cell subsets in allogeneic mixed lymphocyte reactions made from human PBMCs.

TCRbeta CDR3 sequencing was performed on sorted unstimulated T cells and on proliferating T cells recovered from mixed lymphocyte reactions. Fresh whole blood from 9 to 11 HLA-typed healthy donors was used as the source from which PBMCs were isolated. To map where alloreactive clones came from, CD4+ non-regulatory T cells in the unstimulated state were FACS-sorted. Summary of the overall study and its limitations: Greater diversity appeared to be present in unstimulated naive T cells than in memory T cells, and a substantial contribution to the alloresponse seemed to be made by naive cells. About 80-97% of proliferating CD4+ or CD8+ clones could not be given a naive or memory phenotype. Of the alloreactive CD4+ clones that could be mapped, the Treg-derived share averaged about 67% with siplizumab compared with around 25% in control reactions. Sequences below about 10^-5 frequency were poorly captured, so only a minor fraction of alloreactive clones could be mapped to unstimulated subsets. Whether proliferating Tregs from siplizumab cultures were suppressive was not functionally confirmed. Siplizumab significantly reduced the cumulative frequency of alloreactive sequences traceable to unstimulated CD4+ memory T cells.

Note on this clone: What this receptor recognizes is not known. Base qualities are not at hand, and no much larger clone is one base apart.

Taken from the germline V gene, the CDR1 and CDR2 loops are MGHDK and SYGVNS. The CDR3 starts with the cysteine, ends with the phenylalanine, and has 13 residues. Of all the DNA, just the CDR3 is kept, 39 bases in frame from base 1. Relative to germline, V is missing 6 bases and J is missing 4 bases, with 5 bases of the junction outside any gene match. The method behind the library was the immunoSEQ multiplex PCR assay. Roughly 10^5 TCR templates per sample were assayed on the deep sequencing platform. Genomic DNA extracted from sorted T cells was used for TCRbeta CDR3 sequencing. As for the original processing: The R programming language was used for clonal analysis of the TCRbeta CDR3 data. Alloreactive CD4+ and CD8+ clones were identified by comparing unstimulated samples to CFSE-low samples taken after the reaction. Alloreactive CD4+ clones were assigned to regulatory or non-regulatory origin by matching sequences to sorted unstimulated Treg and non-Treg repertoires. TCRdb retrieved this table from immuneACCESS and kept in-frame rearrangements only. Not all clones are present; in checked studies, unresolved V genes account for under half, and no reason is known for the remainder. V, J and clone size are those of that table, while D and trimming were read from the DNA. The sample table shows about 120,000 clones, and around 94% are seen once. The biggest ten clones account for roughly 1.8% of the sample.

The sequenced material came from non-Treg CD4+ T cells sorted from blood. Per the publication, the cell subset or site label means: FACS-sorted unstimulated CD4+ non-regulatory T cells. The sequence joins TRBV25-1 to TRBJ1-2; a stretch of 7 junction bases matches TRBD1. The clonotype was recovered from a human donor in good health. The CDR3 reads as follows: CASRATGLYGYTF. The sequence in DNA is TGTGCCAGCAGAGCGACAGGGCTCTATGGCTACACCTTC.